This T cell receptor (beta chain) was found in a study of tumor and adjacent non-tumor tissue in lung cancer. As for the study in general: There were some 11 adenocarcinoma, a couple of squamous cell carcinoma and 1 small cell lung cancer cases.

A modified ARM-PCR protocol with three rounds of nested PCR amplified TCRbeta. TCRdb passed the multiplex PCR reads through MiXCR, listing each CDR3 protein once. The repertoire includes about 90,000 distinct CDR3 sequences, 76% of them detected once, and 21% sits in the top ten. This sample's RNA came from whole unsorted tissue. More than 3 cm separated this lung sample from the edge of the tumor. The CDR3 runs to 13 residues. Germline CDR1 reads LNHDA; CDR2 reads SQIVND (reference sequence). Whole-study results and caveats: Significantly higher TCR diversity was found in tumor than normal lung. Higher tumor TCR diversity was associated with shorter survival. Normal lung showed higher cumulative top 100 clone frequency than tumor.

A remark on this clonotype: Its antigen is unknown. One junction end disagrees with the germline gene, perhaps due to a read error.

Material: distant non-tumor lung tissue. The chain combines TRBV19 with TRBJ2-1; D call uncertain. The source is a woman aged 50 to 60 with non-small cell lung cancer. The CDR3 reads CSSNLQWYNEQFF. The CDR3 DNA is TGTTCCAGTAATCTCCAGTGGTACAATGAGCAGTTCTTC.